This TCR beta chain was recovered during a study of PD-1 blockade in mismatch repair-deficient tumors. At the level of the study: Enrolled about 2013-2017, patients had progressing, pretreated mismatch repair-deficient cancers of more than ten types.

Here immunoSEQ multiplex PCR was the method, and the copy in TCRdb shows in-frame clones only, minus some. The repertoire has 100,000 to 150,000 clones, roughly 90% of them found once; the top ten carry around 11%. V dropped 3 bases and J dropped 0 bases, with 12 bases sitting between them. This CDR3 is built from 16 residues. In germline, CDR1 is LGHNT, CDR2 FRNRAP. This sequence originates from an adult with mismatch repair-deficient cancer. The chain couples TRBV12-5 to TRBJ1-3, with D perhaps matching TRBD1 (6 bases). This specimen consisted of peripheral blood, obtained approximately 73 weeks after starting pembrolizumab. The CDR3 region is CASGLGDTTSGNTIYF. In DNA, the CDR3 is TGTGCTAGTGGTTTAGGGGACACCACCTCTGGAAACACCATATATTTT.